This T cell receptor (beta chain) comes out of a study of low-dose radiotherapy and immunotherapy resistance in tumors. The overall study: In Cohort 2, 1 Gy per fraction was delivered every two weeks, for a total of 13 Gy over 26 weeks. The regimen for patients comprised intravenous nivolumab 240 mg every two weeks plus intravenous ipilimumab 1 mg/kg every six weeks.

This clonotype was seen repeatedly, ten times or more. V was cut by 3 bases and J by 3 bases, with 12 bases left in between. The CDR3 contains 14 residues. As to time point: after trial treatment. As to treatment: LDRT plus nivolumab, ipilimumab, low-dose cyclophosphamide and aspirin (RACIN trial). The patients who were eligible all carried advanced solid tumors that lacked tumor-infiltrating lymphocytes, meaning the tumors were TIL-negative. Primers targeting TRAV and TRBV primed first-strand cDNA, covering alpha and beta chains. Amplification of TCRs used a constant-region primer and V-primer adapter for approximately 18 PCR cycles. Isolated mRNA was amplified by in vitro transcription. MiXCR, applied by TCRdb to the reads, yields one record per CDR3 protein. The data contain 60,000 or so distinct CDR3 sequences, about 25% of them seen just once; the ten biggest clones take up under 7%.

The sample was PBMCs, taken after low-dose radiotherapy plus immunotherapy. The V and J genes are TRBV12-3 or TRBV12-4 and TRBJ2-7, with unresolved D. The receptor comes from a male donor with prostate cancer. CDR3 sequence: CASSLGGANYEQYF. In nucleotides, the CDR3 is TGTGCCAGCAGTTTGGGTGGCGCGAACTACGAGCAGTACTTC.